These 2 T cell receptor beta chains came from one sample sequenced in a study of regulatory T cells in long-lasting Graves disease. The sample's time point: newly diagnosed GD, antithyroid drugs for less than 3 months. RNA isolated from PBMCs was used to make the TCR library. Investigators prepared the TCR beta libraries by applying iRepertoire HTBI primers and Arm-PCR of CDR3 regions. TCRdb recomputed calls from the multiplex PCR reads with MiXCR, one row per CDR3 protein. The data contain about 420,000 distinct CDR3 sequences, roughly 17% of them singletons. These data were likewise used in another study, on T cells in Graves' hyperthyroidism and ophthalmopathy.

The sample in question was peripheral blood mononuclear cells (PBMCs), obtained at new diagnosis, from a patient treated with antithyroid drugs. These receptors were obtained from a young woman with Graves disease.

This clonotype was counted many times. This rearrangement joins TRBV18 to TRBJ2-3; D is undetermined. This CDR3 contains 15 residues. With 4 bases removed from V and 6 bases from J, the gap between germline ends came to 17 bases. Germline assignment: CDR1 KGHSH and CDR2 LQKENI. CDR3 sequence reads: CASSQAHLTQDTQYF. The CDR3 DNA follows: TGTGCCAGCTCACAGGCCCATCTCACCCAGGATACGCAGTATTTT. Supplemented by reference TRBV18 and TRBJ2-3, the full variable domain reads NAGVMQNPRHLVRRRGQEARLRCSPMKGHSHVYWYRQLPEEGLKFMVYLQKENIIDESGMPKERFSAEFPKEGPSILRIQQVVRGDSAAYFCASSQAHLTQDTQYFGPGTRLTVL.

This clonotype was recorded only once. This likely stems from a read error, as it lies one base from a far larger clone. The J gene is TRBJ2-3, the V gene TRBV11-2; possibly TRBD2 for D (5 bases). The CDR3 has 14 amino acids. In germline, CDR1 is SGHAT, CDR2 FQNNGV. The DNA for the CDR3 is TGTGCCAGCTCACCCCTAGCCGGAATCAATGAGCAGTCCTTC. It translates to CASSPLAGINEQSF. Together with reference TRBV11-2 and TRBJ2-3, the CDR3 gives the full variable domain: EAGVAQSPRYKIIEKRQSVAFWCNPISGHATLYWYQQILGQGPKLLIQFQNNGVVDDSQLPKDRFSAERLKGVDSTLKIQPAKLEDSAVYLCASSPLAGINEQSFGPGTRLTVL.